These T cell receptor beta chains were read from a single sample in a study of blood T cell repertoires in COVID-19. The method was immunoSEQ multiplex PCR; TCRdb's version includes in-frame clones alone and lacks a portion of them. The data show more than 250,000 clones, about nine tenths seen once. Sequenced sample: peripheral blood. Receptor source: a man over 45 with active or convalescent COVID-19. CDR3s include the opening cysteine and the closing phenylalanine or tryptophan. The D gene is left open where the match is weak. Rows may omit the clone size; those that give it use once, few, many or a size class.

V gene	clone size	CDR3 length	D gene	J gene	CDR3 protein	CDR3 DNA
TRBV2	.	15	TRBD1	TRBJ1-1	CASSAQGAKVTEAFF	TGTGCCAGCAGTGCGCAGGGGGCGAAGGTTACTGAAGCTTTCTTT
TRBV11-3	.	12	.	TRBJ2-7	CASSFRTYEQYF	TGTGCCAGCAGCTTCAGAACCTACGAGCAGTACTTC
TRBV7-8	.	16	.	TRBJ2-6	CASSLALLRGANVLTF	TGTGCCAGCAGCTTAGCTCTTCTGAGGGGGGCCAACGTCCTGACTTTC
TRBV2	.	14	TRBD2	TRBJ2-1	CASSGFASGNEQFF	TGTGCCAGCAGTGGTTTCGCTAGCGGCAATGAGCAGTTCTTC
TRBV27	.	16	.	TRBJ1-2	CASSPLSTGVGYGYTF	TGTGCCAGCAGTCCACTATCGACGGGGGTGGGATATGGCTACACCTTC
TRBV3-1/TRBV3-2	.	14	.	TRBJ2-7	CASSHTPGLIEQYF	TGTGCCAGCAGCCACACTCCGGGACTCATCGAGCAGTACTTC
TRBV19	.	18	TRBD2	TRBJ2-5	CASSVASLKASGQETQYF	TGTGCCAGTAGCGTTGCTTCCCTAAAAGCTAGCGGCCAAGAGACCCAGTACTTC
TRBV2	.	13	TRBD1	TRBJ1-1	CATQGQGNTEAFF	TGTGCCACCCAAGGACAGGGGAACACTGAAGCTTTCTTT
TRBV2	.	11	.	TRBJ1-1	CASSFDSEAFF	TGTGCCAGCAGTTTCGACAGTGAAGCTTTCTTT
TRBV7-2	.	15	TRBD1	TRBJ2-1	CASGGRQGAVNEQFF	TGTGCCTCGGGAGGGAGACAGGGGGCGGTCAATGAGCAGTTCTTC
TRBV18	.	16	TRBD2	TRBJ2-3	CASSPWASGRADTQYF	TGTGCCAGCTCACCATGGGCTAGCGGGAGGGCCGATACGCAGTATTTT
TRBV28	.	15	.	TRBJ1-2	CASSLYDKLGYGYTF	TGTGCCAGCAGTTTATATGACAAACTAGGGTATGGCTACACCTTC
TRBV28	few	14	.	TRBJ2-1	CASSLRGGYNEQFF	TGTGCCAGCAGTTTACGGGGTGGATACAATGAGCAGTTCTTC
TRBV19	.	17	TRBD2	TRBJ2-3	CASSPILAGDTTDTQYF	TGTGCCAGTAGTCCTATACTAGCGGGAGACACCACAGATACGCAGTATTTT
TRBV7-9	few	16	.	TRBJ2-5	CASSLDRRQIQETQYF	TGTGCCAGCAGCTTGGATAGACGACAGATCCAAGAGACCCAGTACTTC
TRBV7-2	.	15	TRBD2	TRBJ2-3	CASSLLAGGEDTQYF	TGTGCCAGCAGCTTACTAGCGGGAGGGGAAGATACGCAGTATTTT
TRBV5-1	.	15	.	TRBJ1-4	CASSLLGRGVEKLFF	TGCGCCAGCAGCCTACTCGGGCGGGGGGTTGAAAAACTGTTTTTT
TRBV6-6	.	17	.	TRBJ1-1	CASSPRVPQQGGTEAFF	TGTGCCAGCAGTCCCCGAGTACCCCAGCAGGGCGGTACTGAAGCTTTCTTT
TRBV15	.	14	TRBD1	TRBJ1-4	CATRPGGPDEKLFF	TGTGCCACCCGACCAGGGGGTCCAGATGAAAAACTGTTTTTT
TRBV6-2/TRBV6-3	.	13	TRBD1	TRBJ2-7	CASSYGTGREQYF	TGTGCCAGCAGTTACGGGACAGGACGGGAGCAGTACTTC
TRBV4-3	.	16	.	TRBJ1-6	CASSQTASGDNSPLHF	TGCGCCAGCAGCCAGACCGCCTCAGGGGACAATTCACCCCTCCACTTT
TRBV7-2	.	13	TRBD1	TRBJ2-7	CASSSGQNYEQYF	TGTGCCAGCAGCTCGGGACAGAACTACGAGCAGTACTTC
TRBV5-1	.	15	TRBD2	TRBJ2-5	CASSLGSSGQETQYF	TGCGCCAGCAGCTTGGGGTCTAGCGGACAAGAGACCCAGTACTTC
TRBV15	.	13	TRBD1	TRBJ2-1	CATSRRGLGEQFF	TGTGCCACCAGCAGGAGGGGGCTTGGTGAGCAGTTCTTC
TRBV2	.	14	TRBD1	TRBJ2-5	CATRLGTGGETQYF	TGTGCCACCAGGCTCGGGACAGGGGGAGAGACCCAGTACTTC
TRBV6-2/TRBV6-3	.	14	TRBD1	TRBJ2-3	CASSSGQGADTQYF	TGTGCCAGCAGTTCGGGACAGGGGGCAGATACGCAGTATTTT
TRBV2	.	17	.	TRBJ1-5	CASSVQKGGGGNQPQHF	TGTGCCAGCAGTGTCCAGAAGGGCGGGGGCGGTAATCAGCCCCAGCATTTT
TRBV5-4	.	15	TRBD1	TRBJ1-2	CASSLQGQGKRGYTF	TGTGCCAGCAGCTTGCAGGGACAGGGGAAGAGGGGCTACACCTTC
TRBV27	.	15	TRBD2	TRBJ2-2	CASRGGGGTGGELFF	TGTGCCAGCAGGGGCGGCGGGGGGACGGGAGGGGAGCTGTTTTTT
TRBV27	.	15	TRBD2	TRBJ2-7	CASSFLAGGSYEQYF	TGTGCCAGCAGTTTTCTAGCGGGAGGGTCCTACGAGCAGTACTTC
TRBV28	.	15	TRBD2	TRBJ2-7	CASSSQLAVTYEQYF	TGTGCCAGCAGTTCCCAACTAGCGGTAACCTACGAGCAGTACTTC
TRBV5-1	.	15	.	TRBJ2-5	CASSSGVTGQETQYF	TGCGCCAGCAGCTCCGGGGTCACTGGCCAAGAGACCCAGTACTTC
TRBV5-1	.	18	TRBD1	TRBJ1-1	CASSLKAGTGLLNTEAFF	TGCGCCAGCAGCTTGAAGGCTGGGACAGGGTTGTTGAACACTGAAGCTTTCTTT
TRBV28	.	13	TRBD1	TRBJ2-7	CASRPRDSYEQYF	TGTGCCAGCAGGCCCAGGGACAGTTACGAGCAGTACTTC
TRBV7-6	.	15	TRBD2	TRBJ2-1	CASSLAASGANEQFF	TGTGCCAGCAGCTTAGCGGCTAGCGGGGCGAATGAGCAGTTCTTC
TRBV11-2	.	14	TRBD1	TRBJ1-1	CASSFDRGNTEAFF	TGTGCCAGCAGCTTCGACAGGGGGAACACTGAAGCTTTCTTT
TRBV6-5	few	15	TRBD1	TRBJ1-5	CASSRTGGEGQPQHF	TGTGCCAGCAGTCGCACAGGGGGTGAGGGTCAGCCCCAGCATTTT
TRBV7-8	.	15	.	TRBJ1-1	CASSLGGGVGTEAFF	TGTGCCAGCAGCTTAGGGGGGGGCGTTGGCACTGAAGCTTTCTTT
TRBV10-3	.	17	TRBD1	TRBJ2-1	CAISDRDPGQGFGEQFF	TGTGCCATCAGTGACCGCGATCCGGGACAGGGGTTTGGTGAGCAGTTCTTC